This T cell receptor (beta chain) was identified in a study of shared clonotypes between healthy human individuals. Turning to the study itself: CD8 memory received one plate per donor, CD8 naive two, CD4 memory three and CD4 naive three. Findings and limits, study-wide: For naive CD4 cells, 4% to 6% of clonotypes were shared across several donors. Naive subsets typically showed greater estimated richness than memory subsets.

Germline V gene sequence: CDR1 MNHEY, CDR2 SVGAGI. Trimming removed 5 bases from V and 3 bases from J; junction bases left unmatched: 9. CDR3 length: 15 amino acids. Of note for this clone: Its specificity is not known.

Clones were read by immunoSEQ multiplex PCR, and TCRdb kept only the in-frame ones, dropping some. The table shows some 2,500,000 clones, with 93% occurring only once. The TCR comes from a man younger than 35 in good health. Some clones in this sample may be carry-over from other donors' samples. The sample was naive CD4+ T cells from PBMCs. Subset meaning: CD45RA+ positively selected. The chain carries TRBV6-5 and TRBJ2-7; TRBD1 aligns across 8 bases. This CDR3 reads CASSLTGGMSYEQYF. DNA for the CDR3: TGTGCCAGCAGTCTAACAGGGGGGATGAGCTACGAGCAGTACTTC.